This is a list of T cell receptor beta chains from one sample in a study of response to subunit inactivated influenza vaccine. TCRdb reanalysed the RT-PCR reads using MiXCR and keeps one entry per CDR3 protein. The table shows 650,000 to 700,000 distinct CDR3 sequences, with around 14% occurring only once. The sample was PBMCs from blood, taken roughly 12 days after vaccination. Source of these receptors: a man aged 50 or older who received an inactivated influenza vaccine. Each CDR3 is given with its conserved first and last residue. Fields, in order: V gene, clone size, D gene, CDR3 length, J gene, CDR3 DNA, CDR3 protein. D genes are given only for firm matches. Only part of the rows carry a size: once, few, many, or a class if the clone is expanded.

TRBV5-1	many	-	18	TRBJ2-3	TGCGCCAGCAGCCCGACTTCACTCGCGGACCCGGACACAGATACGCAGTATTTT	CASSPTSLADPDTDTQYF
TRBV5-1	few	-	13	TRBJ2-7	TGCGCCAGCAGTATGACAGGACCCTACGAGCAGTACTTC	CASSMTGPYEQYF
TRBV5-1	-	TRBD1	14	TRBJ2-1	TGCGCCAGCAGCTTCGGACAGGGTTTGAATGAGCAGTTCTTC	CASSFGQGLNEQFF
TRBV4-1	-	-	14	TRBJ1-1	TGCGCCAGCAGCCAAGTAGTGACGCACACTGAAGCTTTCTTT	CASSQVVTHTEAFF
TRBV7-2	many	-	16	TRBJ1-1	TGTGCCAGCAGCTCCCTCAGGGTGGGGCCCGGCACTGAAGCTTTCTTT	CASSSLRVGPGTEAFF
TRBV24-1	-	-	14	TRBJ2-2	TGTGCCACCACTGGGGACTCGTACACCGGGGAGCTGTTTTTT	CATTGDSYTGELFF
TRBV6-5	few	-	15	TRBJ1-2	TGTGCCAGCAGTCACTGGGGCAGCCGGAATATGGCTAACACCTTC	CASSHWGSRNMANTF
TRBV20-1	many	TRBD2	14	TRBJ2-5	TGCAGTGCCGCCAACCGGGGGGATCAAGAGACCCAGTACTTC	CSAANRGDQETQYF
TRBV6-1	-	TRBD2	17	TRBJ2-1	TGTGCCAGCAGTCCCTTCTGGGTAGCGGGAGCCAACAATGAGCAGTTCTTC	CASSPFWVAGANNEQFF
TRBV5-1	-	TRBD1	15	TRBJ1-5	TGCGCCAGCAGCCCGACAGGGGCGAGCAATCAGCCCCAGCATTTT	CASSPTGASNQPQHF
TRBV3-1	-	-	13	TRBJ2-4	TGTGCCAGCAGCCCCGGGACCAAAAACATTCAGTACTTC	CASSPGTKNIQYF
TRBV7-2	-	-	17	TRBJ2-3	TGTGCCAGCAGCCCTAGAGCCCAGACTAGGGAACTTAATACGCAGTATTTT	CASSPRAQTRELNTQYF
TRBV6-2/TRBV6-3	few	TRBD2	14	TRBJ2-7	TGTGCCAGCAGACGACTAGCGGGGGGCTACGAGCAGTACTTC	CASRRLAGGYEQYF
TRBV7-9	-	-	15	TRBJ1-6	TGTGCCAGCAGCTTTGCGCAGGGGATGAATTCACCCCTCCACTTT	CASSFAQGMNSPLHF
TRBV29-1	many	-	16	TRBJ2-5	TGCAGCGTTGAAACCCGCGCGGTCCGTCCCAAAGAGACCCAGTACTTC	CSVETRAVRPKETQYF
TRBV12-5	-	-	13	TRBJ2-5	TGTGCTAGTGGTTTGGACAGGGAAGAGACCCAGTACTTC	CASGLDREETQYF
TRBV29-1	-	TRBD1	13	TRBJ2-7	TGCAGCGTTTCGTGGACAGGGGTAAACGAGCAGTACTTC	CSVSWTGVNEQYF
TRBV6-1	-	-	13	TRBJ2-7	TGTGCCAGCACCGGACAGTCCTCCTACGAGCAGTACTTC	CASTGQSSYEQYF
TRBV7-2	-	-	15	TRBJ2-3	TGTGCCAGCGCCACAAGGGGGGGGAAGACAGATACGCAGTATTTT	CASATRGGKTDTQYF
TRBV6-5	few	-	13	TRBJ2-7	TGTGCCAGCAGTTACGGACAGACCTACGAGCAGTACTTC	CASSYGQTYEQYF
TRBV19	-	TRBD1	16	TRBJ2-2	TGTGCCTCTCGACAGGGGGTGCAGATAGACACCGGGGAGCTGTTTTTT	CASRQGVQIDTGELFF
TRBV20-1	few	TRBD1	14	TRBJ1-2	TGCAGTGCTAGAGATCCGACAGGGGTCGGTGGCTACACCTTC	CSARDPTGVGGYTF
TRBV7-3	-	-	15	TRBJ2-7	TGTGCCAGCAGCATCGGGGGTACGGGAGCCTACGAGCAGTACTTC	CASSIGGTGAYEQYF
TRBV28	-	TRBD2	15	TRBJ2-1	TGTGCCAGCAGCTCACCCGCTAGCGGGAGGGGTGAGCAGTTCTTC	CASSSPASGRGEQFF
TRBV20-1	-	-	12	TRBJ2-1	TGCAGCCCGTTGTCTTCCTACAATGAGCAGTTCTTC	CSPLSSYNEQFF
TRBV2	-	-	14	TRBJ2-7	TGTGCCAGCAAACCAGGGGACCCGGGGCACGAGCAGTACTTC	CASKPGDPGHEQYF
TRBV7-9	-	-	14	TRBJ2-5	TGTGCCAGCAGCTTATACGCGGTCCAAGAGACCCAGTACTTC	CASSLYAVQETQYF
TRBV20-1	few	-	14	TRBJ1-1	TGCAGTGCTAGTCGAAACACGGGGGCCACTGAAGCTTTCTTT	CSASRNTGATEAFF
TRBV19	few	TRBD2	20	TRBJ2-4	TGTGCCAGTAGCCTATCAGAACTAGCGGGAGGGCCGCTAGCCAAAAACATTCAGTACTTC	CASSLSELAGGPLAKNIQYF
TRBV14	few	-	13	TRBJ2-5	TGTGCCAGCAGCCGTGGACTAAAAGAGACCCAGTACTTC	CASSRGLKETQYF
TRBV18	-	-	13	TRBJ2-3	TGTGCCAGCTCACCACCGACCCTAGATACGCAGTATTTT	CASSPPTLDTQYF
TRBV3-1	-	TRBD2	18	TRBJ2-3	TGTGCCAGCGGCGGGAGGAGAGCGGGAGAGAGGGGCACAGATACGCAGTATTTT	CASGGRRAGERGTDTQYF
TRBV5-1	-	-	13	TRBJ2-7	TGCGCCAGCAGCGTCATTAGCGGCAACGAGCAGTACTTC	CASSVISGNEQYF
TRBV12-3/TRBV12-4	few	-	17	TRBJ2-1	TGTGCCAGCAGCCTTAGGGACCGACAAAGCTCCTACAATGAGCAGTTCTTC	CASSLRDRQSSYNEQFF
TRBV5-1	few	-	15	TRBJ1-1	TGCGCCAGCCTGTGGGGTCCGGGCCGAAATACTGAAGCTTTCTTT	CASLWGPGRNTEAFF
TRBV5-1	many	-	12	TRBJ1-1	TGCGCCAGCAGCTTGAAGGGTTCTGAAGCTTTCTTT	CASSLKGSEAFF
TRBV2	-	-	15	TRBJ2-3	TGTGCCAGCAGTGGAGTAGCCTCGGGCACAGATACGCAGTATTTT	CASSGVASGTDTQYF
TRBV2	few	TRBD2	13	TRBJ2-3	TGTGCCAGCAGGACCGGGAGGGGAGATACGCAGTATTTT	CASRTGRGDTQYF
TRBV29-1	many	-	12	TRBJ2-1	TGCAGCGTTACCGCAGGGCTGGATGAGCAGTTCTTC	CSVTAGLDEQFF
TRBV12-3/TRBV12-4	many	-	15	TRBJ1-1	TGTGCCAGCAGTTCCCGCAGAGGGAGGCCCACTGAAGCTTTCTTT	CASSSRRGRPTEAFF
TRBV5-1	-	TRBD1	15	TRBJ2-3	TGCGCCAGCAGCCGGGACAGTGCTAGCACAGATACGCAGTATTTT	CASSRDSASTDTQYF
TRBV20-1	-	-	15	TRBJ2-4	TGCAGTGCTAGTATGAGGGGGGCCCCACGAAACATTCAGTACTTC	CSASMRGAPRNIQYF
TRBV13	-	-	15	TRBJ2-7	TGTGCCAGCAGTACCCGAGGACTGCTCGTCTACGAGCAGTACTTC	CASSTRGLLVYEQYF
TRBV2	-	-	12	TRBJ2-4	TGTGCCAGCAGTGGCTTCGGGGACATTCAGTACTTC	CASSGFGDIQYF
TRBV19	once	-	16	TRBJ2-6	TGTGCCAGTAGTATACAGGGGCGCACTGGGGCCAACGTCCTGACTTTC	CASSIQGRTGANVLTF
TRBV6-2/TRBV6-3	once	TRBD1	20	TRBJ2-1	TGTGCCAGCAGTTACGGGGGGACAGGGGTCCGGGTAGCGGGATACAATGAGCAGTTCTTC	CASSYGGTGVRVAGYNEQFF
TRBV5-1	few	-	19	TRBJ2-1	TGCGCCAGCAGCTCCCGGGGGTTTTCCGTGGGGGTGTCCTACAATGAGCAGTTCTTC	CASSSRGFSVGVSYNEQFF
TRBV7-2	-	-	16	TRBJ2-3	TGTGCCAGCAGCTTAGTGGGGGGCGGTTGGACAGATACGCAGTATTTT	CASSLVGGGWTDTQYF